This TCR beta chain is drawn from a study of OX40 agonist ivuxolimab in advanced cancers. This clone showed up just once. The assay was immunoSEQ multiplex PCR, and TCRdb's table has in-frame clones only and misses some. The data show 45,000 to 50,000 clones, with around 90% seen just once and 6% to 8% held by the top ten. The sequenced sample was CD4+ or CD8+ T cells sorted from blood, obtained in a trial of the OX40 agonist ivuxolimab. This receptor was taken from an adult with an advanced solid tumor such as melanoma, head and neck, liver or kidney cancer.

CDR3 sequence reads: CASSLVGDTEAFF. CDR3 bases: TGTGCCAGCAGCTTGGTAGGGGACACTGAAGCTTTCTTT. The chain employs TRBV5-4 and TRBJ1-1, with D maybe TRBD1 (5 bases). The germline V and J ends were trimmed by 0 bases and 3 bases, with 6 bases remaining between them. CDR1 and CDR2 from the germline V gene are SGHNT and YYREEE (reference sequence). This CDR3 is 13 amino acids long. Using reference TRBV5-4 and TRBJ1-1 for the parts outside the CDR3, the full variable domain is ETGVTQSPTHLIKTRGQQVTLRCSSQSGHNTVSWYQQALGQGPQFIFQYYREEENGRGNFPPRFSGLQFPNYSSELNVNALELDDSALYLCASSLVGDTEAFFGQGTRLTVV.